One and the same sample provided the 21 T cell receptor beta chains below, sequenced in a study of cytomegalovirus exposure and HLA in healthy donors. Some clones are missing from TCRdb's copy, which holds only in-frame ones; the method was immunoSEQ multiplex PCR. The sample holds 110,000 or so clones; around 95% are singletons and the top ten take around 0.65%. The sequencing input was PBMCs. These TCRs come from a woman aged 18-30 years in good health and CMV-seronegative.

This clone has just one count. The chain combines TRBV27 with TRBJ1-5, with a weak D call TRBD1 (6 bases). Deletions cut 6 bases from V and 4 bases from J, with 10 bases between. Germline V gene lookup returns CDR1 MNHEY and CDR2 SMNVEV (reference sequence). The CDR3 sequence is 13 residues long. The CDR3 is CASRITGNQPQHF. CDR3 coding DNA: TGTGCCAGCAGAATCACAGGGAATCAGCCCCAGCATTTT.

The chain combines TRBV2 with TRBJ1-2, with TRBD1 as a possible D gene (5 bases). Trimming shortened V by 5 bases and J by 4 bases, and 11 bases separated the two germline ends. The CDR3 runs 13 residues. The germline V gene has CDR1 SNHLY and CDR2 FYNNEI. The CDR3 spells CASSRGGVYGYTF. CDR3 nucleotides: TGTGCCAGCAGTCGGGGGGGGGTCTATGGCTACACCTTC.

The V call is TRBV7-9, the J call TRBJ1-6, with D perhaps matching TRBD1 (5 bases). V gave up 2 bases and J gave up 8 bases, with 10 bases separating them. The V gene's germline CDR1 is SEHNR and CDR2 FQNEAQ (reference sequence). The CDR3 sequence is 14 residues long. This CDR3 is CASSLSGLHSPLHF. In DNA form, the CDR3 reads TGTGCCAGCAGCTTATCAGGGTTACATTCACCCCTCCACTTT.

The rearrangement links TRBV6-6 to TRBJ1-5; D is uncertain. The length of the CDR3 is 12 residues. The germline V gene encodes CDR1 MNHNY and CDR2 SVGAGI (reference sequence). V gave up 5 bases and J gave up 5 bases, with 7 bases separating them. Here the CDR3 DNA reads TGTGCCAGCAGTCCCGGGGATCAGCCCCAGCATTTT. Amino acids: CASSPGDQPQHF.

Regarding this clone: Additional DNA sequences in this sample encode the identical CDR3. CDR3 region: CAIRGTGYEQYF. CDR3 DNA: TGTGCCATCAGGGGGACAGGGTACGAGCAGTACTTC. The chain carries TRBV10-3 and TRBJ2-7; 9 positions agree with TRBD1. Germline CDR1 and CDR2: ENHRY and SYGVKD. The CDR3 spans 12 residues. The trim removed 6 bases at V and 4 bases at J, leaving 1 base unmatched.

The V and J genes are TRBV7-2 and TRBJ1-3; 8 nucleotides agree with TRBD1. The length of the CDR3 is 15 residues. Trimming cost V 5 bases and J 0 bases; bases outside gene matches: 3. Germline V gene sequence: CDR1 SGHTA, CDR2 FQGNSA. The CDR3 sequence: CASSPDRVSGNTIYF. Written as DNA, the CDR3 is TGTGCCAGCAGCCCGGACAGGGTCTCTGGAAACACCATATATTTT.

The chain couples TRBV5-1 to TRBJ1-1; D possibly corresponds to TRBD1 (5 bases). Looked up from germline, CDR1 is SGHRS and CDR2 is YFSETQ. The CDR3 spans 20 residues. V lost 0 bases and J lost 3, with 27 bases in between. CDR3 DNA sequence: TGCGCCAGCAGCTTGGCCTCCGTTGAGGGATTGGGGACTGGAGACACTGAAGCTTTCTTT. Amino acids: CASSLASVEGLGTGDTEAFF.

V usage is TRBV4-3 and J usage is TRBJ2-7; 11 positions match TRBD1. Per germline, CDR1 LGHNA and CDR2 YSLEER. The junction had 6 bases not matched to a gene; V was cut back by 0 bases and J by 5 bases. The CDR3 has 16 residues. Here the CDR3 DNA reads TGCGCCAGCAGCCAAGATCGGACAGGGGGCAGAGACGAGCAGTACTTC. The encoded protein is CASSQDRTGGRDEQYF.

The chain has TRBV7-2 and TRBJ2-5; possible D gene TRBD1, 5 bases. Trimming left V 1 base short and J 5 bases short, with 11 bases between. This CDR3 is 14 amino acids long. The germline V gene encodes CDR1 SGHTA and CDR2 FQGNSA. CDR3 sequence (DNA): TGTGCCAGCAGCTTAGGGGCAGGGATGGAGACCCAGTACTTC. Translation: CASSLGAGMETQYF.

The chain joins TRBV1 to TRBJ1-2. TRBV1 is listed as a pseudogene. This CDR3 region has 15 residues. The CDR3 sequence: CTSSPPAGVRYGYTF. The DNA for the CDR3 is TGCACCAGCAGCCCGCCGGCCGGGGTAAGGTATGGCTACACCTTC.

The rearrangement joins TRBV21-1 to TRBJ2-1; the D call TRBD1 from the table was never checked on the DNA. TRBV21-1 is recorded as a pseudogene. The CDR3 totals 14 residues. The CDR3 sequence is CASSKAQVSNEQFF. The CDR3 DNA reads TGTGCCAGCAGCAAAGCGCAGGTCTCCAATGAGCAGTTCTTC.

V and J are TRBV1 and TRBJ2-3; the tabulated D call, TRBD2, remains unverified against the DNA. TRBV1 represents a pseudogene. There are 13 residues in the CDR3. As DNA, the CDR3 is TGCACCAGCAGGAACAACTATTCAGATACGCAGTATTTT. Translated, it gives CTSRNNYSDTQYF.

This chain connects TRBV9 to TRBJ2-2; 7 bases match TRBD1. J gave up 5 bases and V 0 bases, and 10 bases lay outside the gene matches. The CDR3 contains 17 residues. From germline, CDR1 is SGDLS and CDR2 YYNGEE. CDR3 sequence reads: CASSVGWPPGQTGELFF. The CDR3, as DNA: TGTGCCAGCAGCGTAGGATGGCCCCCGGGACAGACCGGGGAGCTGTTTTTT.

The CDR3 here is CASSVREPSRGYTF. The CDR3 nucleotides read TGTGCCAGTAGCGTTCGGGAGCCCTCCCGCGGCTACACCTTC. The V gene is TRBV19, the J gene TRBJ1-2, with D unclear. CDR1 is LNHDA and CDR2 is SQIVND in the germline V gene (reference sequence). V was shortened by 6 bases and J by 8 bases, with 19 bases between the two germline ends. The CDR3 extends over 14 amino acids.

The chain links TRBV5-5 to TRBJ1-2; 7 bases are a match to TRBD1. The J segment lost 4 bases and the V segment lost 4 bases, leaving 10 bases of the junction unmatched. Germline V gives CDR1 SGHKS, CDR2 YYEKEE (reference sequence). CDR3 length: 15 residues. CDR3 coding DNA: TGTGCCAGCAGCGAGGGGACAGTGCGTTTCTATGGCTACACCTTC. Protein product: CASSEGTVRFYGYTF.

This chain uses TRBV7-9 with TRBJ2-5, with a possible D match to TRBD2 (6 bases). Germline V gene data show CDR1 as SEHNR and CDR2 as FQNEAQ (reference sequence). The V end lost 7 bases, the J end lost 3 bases, and 12 bases lay between the germline ends. This CDR3 is 13 amino acids long. The CDR3 reads CASNLGGKETQYF. Written as DNA, the CDR3 is TGTGCCAGCAACCTAGGAGGGAAAGAGACCCAGTACTTC.

The chain joins TRBV9 to TRBJ1-6; possibly TRBD1 for D (6 bases). Germline V gene data show CDR1 as SGDLS and CDR2 as YYNGEE. Trimming removed 0 bases at V and 8 bases at J, with 9 bases between. The CDR3 runs 14 residues. As DNA, the CDR3 is TGTGCCAGCAGCGTAGAGGGGGATTATTCACCCCTCCACTTT. Protein product: CASSVEGDYSPLHF.

The V and J genes are TRBV19 and TRBJ1-1; 7 nucleotides align to TRBD1. From germline, CDR1 is LNHDA and CDR2 SQIVND (reference sequence). Trimming took 6 bases from V and 8 from J; bases not matched to a gene: 18. This CDR3 is built from 16 residues. Written as DNA, the CDR3 is TGTGCCAGTAGGCAGACAGGGTGGTTCAGGGACTCGGAAGCTTTCTTT. Encoded protein: CASRQTGWFRDSEAFF.

The V and J genes are TRBV5-6 and TRBJ2-3; 7 bases map to TRBD2. The CDR3 covers 15 residues. V trimming: 2 bases; J trimming: 6 bases; junction bases outside the gene matches: 9. Germline V gene sequence: CDR1 SGHDT, CDR2 YYEEEE. CDR3 sequence: CASSFLVYGRDTQYF. For the CDR3, the DNA is TGTGCCAGCAGCTTTTTGGTCTACGGGAGGGATACGCAGTATTTT.

The CDR3 nucleotides are TGTGCCAGCAGCCCGTTAGTGGCGAGCCAGGGGCCCTACAATGAGCAGTTCTTC. The encoded protein is CASSPLVASQGPYNEQFF. The chain has TRBV7-9 and TRBJ2-1, with D possibly matching TRBD1 (6 bases). Looked up from germline, CDR1 is SEHNR and CDR2 is FQNEAQ (reference sequence). Deletions cut 5 bases from V and 2 bases from J, with 22 bases between. The CDR3 covers 18 residues.

This chain uses TRBV4-1 with TRBJ2-2; 9 nucleotides line up with TRBD2. CDR3 length: 19 residues. V trimming: 0 bases; J trimming: 3 bases; junction bases outside the gene matches: 11. Per the germline V gene, CDR1 is MGHRA and CDR2 is YSYEKL. CDR3 nucleotides: TGCGCCAGCAGCCAAGACTTGCGGGGGGGCCACGGGTACACCGGGGAGCTGTTTTTT. It yields the protein CASSQDLRGGHGYTGELFF.